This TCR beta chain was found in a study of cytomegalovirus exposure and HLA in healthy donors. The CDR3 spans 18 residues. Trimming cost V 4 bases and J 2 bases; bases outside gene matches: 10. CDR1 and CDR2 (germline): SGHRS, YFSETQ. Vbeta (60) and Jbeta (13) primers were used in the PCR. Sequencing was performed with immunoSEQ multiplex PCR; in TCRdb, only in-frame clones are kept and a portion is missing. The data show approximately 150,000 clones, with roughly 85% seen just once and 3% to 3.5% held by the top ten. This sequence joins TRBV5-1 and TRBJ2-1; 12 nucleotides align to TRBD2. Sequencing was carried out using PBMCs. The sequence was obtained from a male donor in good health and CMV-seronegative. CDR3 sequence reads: CASSLGSLAGGPYNEQFF. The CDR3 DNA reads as TGCGCCAGCAGCCTTGGAAGCCTAGCGGGAGGGCCCTACAATGAGCAGTTCTTC. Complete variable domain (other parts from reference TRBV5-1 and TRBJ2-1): KAGVTQTPRYLIKTRGQQVTLSCSPISGHRSVSWYQQTPGQGLQFLFEYFSETQRNKGNFPGRFSGRQFSNSRSEMNVSTLELGDSALYLCASSLGSLAGGPYNEQFFGPGTRLTVL.